This entry lists 28 T cell receptor beta chains sequenced from one sample in a study of post-analysis software for immune sequencing data. Notes on the study in general: In patients, TRBV5-6, TRBV5-1 and TRBV20-1 belonged to roughly five TRBV segments found more frequently than in controls.

No antigen has been identified for these receptors. Presence of unique molecular identifiers characterized the TCR beta cDNA libraries. In TCRdb, the PCR reads were re-called with MiXCR into one record per CDR3 protein. The sample has 500,000 to 600,000 distinct CDR3 sequences, roughly 47% seen once. The sample comprised blood. The receptors derive from a girl aged 10 to 17 with multiple sclerosis.

The chain joins TRBV30 to TRBJ2-5; TRBD1 aligns across 10 bases. The end of the DNA fits TRBJ2-7 better, so the J call may be wrong. The CDR3 sequence is 15 residues long. CDR1 and CDR2 from the germline V gene are GTSNPN and SVGIG (reference sequence). The CDR3 loop reads CAWSVVDRGTGEQYF. CDR3 DNA sequence: TGTGCCTGGAGTGTAGTGGACAGGGGGACGGGCGAGCAGTACTTC.

This chain links TRBV20-1 with TRBJ1-2, with 8 bases aligning to TRBD1. Germline CDR1 and CDR2: DFQATT and SNEGSKA (reference sequence). The CDR3 consists of 17 residues. After removal of 3 bases from V and 8 bases from J, the junction contained 20 bases not matched to a gene. CDR3 coding DNA: TGCAGTGCTAGTGCGACAGGGGCTCACCTCAGGCGGTTCGGCTACACCTTC. This sequence encodes CSASATGAHLRRFGYTF.

This clonotype was seen only a few times. V is TRBV5-1 and J is TRBJ1-1; D unresolved. CDR1 is SGHRS, CDR2 YFSETQ, per germline. V was trimmed by 4 bases and J by 1 base, leaving 8 bases between them. The CDR3 loop spans 13 amino acids. CDR3 region: CASSGWGNTEAFF. The CDR3 bases are TGCGCCAGCAGCGGCTGGGGGAACACTGAAGCTTTCTTT.

The V call is TRBV12-3 or TRBV12-4, the J call TRBJ1-5; D gene unclear. This CDR3 is 13 amino acids long. Trimming shortened V by 5 bases and J by 5 bases, and 10 bases separated the two germline ends. The CDR3 nucleotides read TGTGCCAGCAGTCTTAGGGCTGATCAGCCCCAGCATTTT. It specifies CASSLRADQPQHF.

The sample holds a few counts of this clonotype. The chain joins TRBV9 to TRBJ2-2; TRBD1 agrees at 7 bases. Trimming took 1 base from V and 7 from J; bases not matched to a gene: 10. The CDR3 is 16 amino acids. CDR1 is SGDLS, CDR2 YYNGEE, per germline. The CDR3 reads CASSVSTGLDGGELFF. In nucleotides, the CDR3 is TGTGCCAGCAGCGTATCGACAGGGTTAGATGGCGGGGAGCTGTTTTTT.

This clonotype was detected only a few times. This chain uses TRBV27 with TRBJ2-7, with TRBD2 identical over 9 bases. The J call may be in error: the DNA end matches TRBJ2-5 better. The germline gives CDR1 MNHEY, CDR2 SMNVEV (reference sequence). The CDR3 runs 14 residues. The CDR3 region has the DNA TGTGCCAGCAGTTTATTAGCGGGGGAAGAGACCCAGTACTTC. Its protein is CASSLLAGEETQYF.

The chain carries TRBV12-3 or TRBV12-4 and TRBJ2-7; 9 nucleotides line up with TRBD1. The CDR3 extends over 15 amino acids. Trimming cost V 5 bases and J 2 bases; bases outside gene matches: 7. This CDR3 reads CASSQGQGPPYEQYF. CDR3 in DNA: TGTGCCAGCAGTCAAGGACAGGGGCCTCCCTACGAGCAGTACTTC.

V and J are TRBV12-5 and TRBJ1-1; the D is unclear. The V gene lost 0 bases and the J gene lost 1 base, with 9 bases spanning the gap. The CDR3 covers 15 residues. CDR1 LGHNT and CDR2 FRNRAP come from the germline V gene. This CDR3 is CASGLVGGGNTEAFF. CDR3 in DNA: TGTGCTAGTGGTTTGGTAGGCGGAGGGAACACTGAAGCTTTCTTT.

The chain combines TRBV12-3 or TRBV12-4 with TRBJ1-4, with TRBD1 matching over 7 bases. The junction had 9 bases not matched to a gene; V was cut back by 6 bases and J by 8 bases. The CDR3 loop spans 14 amino acids. The DNA of the CDR3 is TGTGCCAGCAGCCGACAGGGCGGATGGGAAAAACTGTTTTTT. This codes for CASSRQGGWEKLFF.

The chain links TRBV12-3 or TRBV12-4 to TRBJ2-1; 9 bases match TRBD2. The CDR3 has 14 residues. Losses at the gene ends were 5 bases for V and 3 bases for J; bases not matched to a gene: 2. CDR3 bases: TGTGCCAGCAGTCCTAGCGGGGTCTACAATGAGCAGTTCTTC. This translates into CASSPSGVYNEQFF.

Concerning this clonotype itself: Its ends do not fully match the called genes, so a read error is possible. The rearrangement links TRBV10-3 to TRBJ2-7; 7 nucleotides match TRBD2. The CDR3 has 13 amino acids. Germline assignment: CDR1 ENHRY and CDR2 SYGVKD. CDR3 DNA: TGTGCCATCTCCCAGCGGGAAAACTACGGGCAGTACTTC. It specifies CAISQRENYGQYF.

V gene TRBV20-1 combines with J gene TRBJ1-5; D is perhaps TRBD1 (5 bases). Germline CDR1 reads DFQATT; CDR2 reads SNEGSKA (reference sequence). CDR3 length: 12 residues. V was pared by 0 bases and J by 6 bases, with 6 bases between. The CDR3 nucleotides are TGCAGTGCTAGAGAGGGGACTCAGCCCCAGCATTTT. Its translation is CSAREGTQPQHF.

The rearrangement joins TRBV7-3 to TRBJ2-3; unclear D gene. Trimming stripped 6 bases from V and 5 bases from J, with 9 bases between. Germline CDR1 and CDR2: SGHTA and FQGTGA. The CDR3 sequence is 12 residues long. CDR3 DNA sequence: TGTGCCAGCAGTACAGACGGAGATACGCAGTATTTT. Amino acid sequence: CASSTDGDTQYF.

This clonotype has a handful of counts. The J gene is TRBJ1-5, the V gene TRBV7-9, with unresolved D. The CDR3 is made up of 16 amino acids. Trimming pared 5 bases from V and 2 bases from J, leaving 16 bases between. Germline values: CDR1 SEHNR, CDR2 FQNEAQ (reference sequence). This CDR3 is CASSPGRSAGNQPQHF. The CDR3 region has the DNA TGTGCCAGCAGCCCCGGGCGGAGTGCTGGCAATCAGCCCCAGCATTTT.

This clonotype turned up a few times. This sequence joins TRBV4-2 and TRBJ2-1, with a tentative D call TRBD2 (6 bases). With 6 bases removed from V and 6 bases from J, the gap between germline ends came to 18 bases. CDR1 and CDR2 from the germline V gene are LGHNA and YNFKEQ. This CDR3 is built from 15 residues. In DNA form, the CDR3 reads TGTGCCAGCAGGGTAGCGGACGTAGGTATCAATGAGCAGTTCTTC. It specifies CASRVADVGINEQFF.

The V call is TRBV7-6, the J call TRBJ2-5; the D is unclear. Between the trimmed V and J ends, which lost 5 bases and 0 bases, there was a span of 10 bases. Germline CDR1 is SGHVS and CDR2 is FNYEAQ. The CDR3 is made up of 14 amino acids. The chain's CDR3 is CASSLDGNQETQYF. The CDR3 nucleotides read TGTGCCAGCAGCCTGGACGGAAACCAAGAGACCCAGTACTTC.

This clonotype was observed a few times. V gene TRBV10-3 combines with J gene TRBJ1-2; 9 bases fit TRBD1. The CDR3 sequence is 12 residues long. CDR1 and CDR2 (germline): ENHRY, SYGVKD. V was pared by 6 bases and J by 13 bases, with 9 bases of the junction left unmatched. The CDR3 is CAIRQGDRDPTF. Here the CDR3 DNA reads TGTGCCATCAGACAAGGGGACAGGGATCCCACCTTC.

V and J are TRBV7-2 and TRBJ2-3; D ambiguous. The CDR3 runs 12 residues. Trimming took off 8 bases at V and 1 base at J, with 7 bases between the two ends. Germline V lookup: CDR1 SGHTA, CDR2 FQGNSA. The CDR3 nucleotides read TGTGCCAGCGGTTTCGGCACAGATACGCAGTATTTT. This gives the protein CASGFGTDTQYF.

This clonotype was seen a handful of times. The junction shows a germline mismatch at one end, possibly a read error. This rearrangement joins TRBV24-1 to TRBJ2-1; 7 bases fit TRBD2. Per the germline V gene, CDR1 is KGHDR and CDR2 is SFDVKD. CDR3 length: 14 residues. The CDR3 DNA is TGTGCCACCAGTGGAGGGAGGGCGTACAATGAGCGGTTCTTC. Protein product: CATSGGRAYNERFF.

On this clonotype: Possible read error: a much larger clone is one base away. The chain uses TRBV7-9 and TRBJ2-1, with D uncertain. The CDR3 totals 15 residues. CDR1 is SEHNR and CDR2 is FQNEAQ in the germline V gene (reference sequence). The CDR3, as DNA: TGTGCCAGCAGCTTATCGGGCGCCTCCTACAATGGGCAGTTCTTC. Amino acid sequence: CASSLSGASYNGQFF.

V is TRBV29-1 and J is TRBJ1-2; D is uncertain. Trimming shortened V by 4 bases and J by 4 bases, and 13 bases separated the two germline ends. The germline V gene has CDR1 SQVTM and CDR2 ANQGSEA. The CDR3 covers 13 residues. The CDR3 region has the DNA TGCAGCGTTGCAAGGCAGGCACCCTATGGCTACACCTTC. Its translation: CSVARQAPYGYTF.

This sequence joins TRBV4-1 and TRBJ2-7, with D possibly matching TRBD1 (6 bases). The germline CDR1 and CDR2 sequences are MGHRA and YSYEKL. V was shortened by 0 bases and J by 2 bases, with 11 bases between the two germline ends. The CDR3 runs 15 residues. The CDR3 sequence: CASSQEKAGAYEQYF. The DNA for the CDR3 is TGCGCCAGCAGCCAAGAAAAGGCAGGGGCCTACGAGCAGTACTTC.

V and J are TRBV20-1 and TRBJ2-3, with D possibly being TRBD1 or TRBD2 (6 bases each). Germline V CDR1 and CDR2: DFQATT, SNEGSKA (reference sequence). The CDR3 consists of 15 residues. Trimming removed 7 bases from V and 0 bases from J, with 17 bases in between. The CDR3 sequence: CSGSGGRTSTDTQYF. CDR3 DNA: TGCAGTGGGAGTGGGGGGCGAACTAGCACAGATACGCAGTATTTT.

The genes are TRBV7-6 and TRBJ2-2; D is unclear. Trimming pared 5 bases from V and 6 bases from J, leaving 7 bases between. The CDR3 length is 12 residues. Germline V CDR1 and CDR2: SGHVS, FNYEAQ. CDR3 in amino acids: CASSAAAGELFF. The CDR3, as DNA: TGTGCCAGCAGCGCAGCTGCCGGGGAGCTGTTTTTT.

This clonotype was picked up a small number of times. The CDR3 nucleotides read TGTGCCAGCAGTTACTCGTCAGGACAGGCGCCCGGGTGGCAGTACTTC. This sequence encodes CASSYSSGQAPGWQYF. V gene TRBV6-5 combines with J gene TRBJ2-5; 7 bases are shared with TRBD1. V trimming: 0 bases; J trimming: 11 bases; junction bases outside the gene matches: 15. The CDR3 has 16 amino acids. Germline V gene sequence: CDR1 MNHEY, CDR2 SVGAGI.

CDR3 DNA: TGTGCCAGCAACCAGGGGTCTCGGGGGAATGAGCAGTTCTTC. It specifies CASNQGSRGNEQFF. This rearrangement joins TRBV6-6 to TRBJ2-1; D may correspond to TRBD1 or TRBD2 (6 bases each). The germline V and J ends were trimmed by 7 bases and 7 bases, with 17 bases remaining between them. From germline, CDR1 is MNHNY and CDR2 SVGAGI (reference sequence). The CDR3 sequence is 14 residues long.

The rearrangement uses TRBV20-1 and TRBJ2-3, with 7 positions matching TRBD2. There are 15 residues in the CDR3. Germline CDR1 and CDR2: DFQATT and SNEGSKA (reference sequence). V gave up 0 bases and J gave up 6 bases; unmatched junction bases: 9. The CDR3 nucleotides are TGCAGTGCTAGAGAGGGGCTAGCGGAGGCGGATACGCAGTATTTT. Translating it yields CSAREGLAEADTQYF.

This chain links TRBV19 with TRBJ1-1; unclear D gene. CDR3 length: 14 residues. V shed 9 bases and J shed 6 bases, with 20 bases lying between them. In germline, CDR1 is LNHDA, CDR2 SQIVND (reference sequence). CDR3 sequence reads: CASGEVRVNAEAFF. The CDR3 DNA is TGTGCCAGCGGGGAAGTGCGTGTCAACGCTGAAGCTTTCTTT.